These 13 T cell receptor beta chains were all obtained from the same sample, sequenced in a study of cytomegalovirus exposure and HLA in healthy donors. With 60 Vbeta and 13 Jbeta primers, the PCR was carried out. TCRdb's table, derived via immunoSEQ multiplex PCR, lists solely in-frame clones and lacks some. The sample contains roughly 170,000 clones, 75% to 90% of which appear only once. Material: PBMCs. These receptors were taken from a woman aged 45-65 years in good health and CMV-seropositive.

This clone was seen a handful of times. The chain uses TRBV4-3 and TRBJ2-7, with D perhaps matching TRBD1 (6 bases). The CDR3 covers 15 residues. V was cut by 1 base and J by 3 bases, with 13 bases left in between. Germline values: CDR1 LGHNA, CDR2 YSLEER. The CDR3 DNA reads as TGCGCCAGCAGCCAAGCAGGGGTCCGTCTCTACGAGCAGTACTTC. Translated: CASSQAGVRLYEQYF.

This chain connects TRBV5-1 to TRBJ1-1; D perhaps matches TRBD1 (5 bases). Germline V gene sequence: CDR1 SGHRS, CDR2 YFSETQ. Trimming removed 3 bases from V and 5 bases from J, with 11 bases in between. The CDR3 totals 13 residues. The CDR3 bases are TGCGCCAGCAGCTGGGACGCGGGGACTGAAGCTTTCTTT. Amino acids: CASSWDAGTEAFF.

The chain recombines TRBV28 with TRBJ1-4, with a weak D call TRBD1 (6 bases). Germline CDR1 is MDHEN and CDR2 is SYDVKM. Trimming took off 5 bases at V and 5 bases at J, with 15 bases between the two ends. This CDR3 is 15 amino acids long. In DNA, the CDR3 is TGTGCCAGCAGTCCAGGGGAGGGACGGAATGAAAAACTGTTTTTT. This sequence encodes CASSPGEGRNEKLFF.

The table lists this clone with a few counts. CDR3 bases: TGTGCCAGCAGTTTAGCGGGTCGCACCCAGCATTTT. Its translation is CASSLAGRTQHF. V gene TRBV28 combines with J gene TRBJ1-5; unclear D gene. Germline V gives CDR1 MDHEN, CDR2 SYDVKM. The CDR3 consists of 12 residues. V was cut by 2 bases and J by 11 bases, with 10 bases left in between.

This clone turned up a few times. The chain carries TRBV11-2 and TRBJ2-5; 12 bases are a match to TRBD2. There are 16 residues in the CDR3. Germline V gene sequence: CDR1 SGHAT, CDR2 FQNNGV. The J segment lost 5 bases and the V segment lost 5 bases, leaving 9 bases of the junction unmatched. The CDR3 loop is CASSHILAGGPETQYF. The CDR3 nucleotides are TGTGCCAGCAGCCATATACTAGCGGGGGGTCCGGAGACCCAGTACTTC.

J is TRBJ1-1 and V is TRBV6-6, with D possibly matching TRBD1 (6 bases). Trimming stripped 7 bases from V and 5 bases from J, with 20 bases between. The CDR3 loop spans 15 amino acids. Germline V gene data show CDR1 as MNHNY and CDR2 as SVGAGI (reference sequence). CDR3 DNA sequence: TGTGCCAGCATTAATTTCCCAGGGGCTACAACTGAAGCTTTCTTT. Its protein product is CASINFPGATTEAFF.

This clone was observed once. This chain uses TRBV30 with TRBJ2-5, with 9 nucleotides matching TRBD2. With the DNA end fitting TRBJ2-7 better, the J assignment may be wrong. Germline loops: CDR1 GTSNPN, CDR2 SVGIG (reference sequence). The CDR3 has 14 amino acids. CDR3 bases: TGTGCCTGGAGTAGGCTAGCGGGATATTACGAGCAGTACTTC. Encoded protein: CAWSRLAGYYEQYF.

The chain recombines TRBV18 with TRBJ1-2, with D unresolved. Germline V gene lookup returns CDR1 KGHSH and CDR2 LQKENI. V lost 0 bases, J lost 4 bases, and 9 bases lay in between. This CDR3 is 14 amino acids long. CDR3 nucleotides: TGTGCCAGCTCACCACCGAGCCCAGGCTATGGCTACACCTTC. The encoded protein is CASSPPSPGYGYTF.

The CDR3 bases are TGCGCCAGCAGCTTGCTTTCGGCTAGCGAAGAGACCCAGTACTTC. The encoded protein is CASSLLSASEETQYF. V usage is TRBV5-1 and J usage is TRBJ2-5; the D gene is possibly TRBD2 (6 bases). Trimming cost V 1 base and J 3 bases, with 13 bases left between them. The CDR3 loop spans 15 amino acids. CDR1 and CDR2 (germline): SGHRS, YFSETQ.

The chain couples TRBV6-1 to TRBJ1-2; tentatively, D is TRBD1 (5 bases). The CDR3 has 13 residues. The V gene lost 3 bases and the J gene lost 8 bases, with 13 bases spanning the gap. The germline CDR1 and CDR2 sequences are MNHNS and SASEGT. CDR3 coding DNA: TGTGCCAGCAGTGAGGGGGGTCCGCTGGGCTACACCTTC. Translated, it gives CASSEGGPLGYTF.

The chain has TRBV7-6 and TRBJ1-3, with TRBD1 matching 8 bases. The V and J ends lost 5 bases and 5 bases, in that order; junction bases with no gene match: 5. Germline assignment: CDR1 SGHVS and CDR2 FNYEAQ. The CDR3 contains 14 residues. The CDR3 DNA is TGTGCCAGCAGCGCCCGGACAGGGAGAAACACCATATATTTT. Protein sequence: CASSARTGRNTIYF.

V is TRBV7-2 and J is TRBJ2-7; TRBD2 aligns across 8 bases. There are 14 residues in the CDR3. V trimming: 6 bases; J trimming: 1 base; junction bases outside the gene matches: 5. The germline gives CDR1 SGHTA, CDR2 FQGNSA. The CDR3 DNA reads TGTGCCAGCAGGACCGGGGGGGGTTCCTACGAGCAGTACTTC. Residues: CASRTGGGSYEQYF.

This chain links TRBV19 with TRBJ2-3, with a possible D match to TRBD2 (6 bases). V shed 1 base and J shed 6 bases, with 26 bases lying between them. Germline loops: CDR1 LNHDA, CDR2 SQIVND (reference sequence). The CDR3 has 19 amino acids. The CDR3 DNA reads as TGTGCCAGTAGTATAGGACTAGTGGGGGTGCGTGGTGCAGTTGATACGCAGTATTTT. Amino acids: CASSIGLVGVRGAVDTQYF.